The present entry profiles one T cell receptor beta chain with its context. Its antigen is not known. The germline CDR1 and CDR2 sequences are SGHRS and YFSETQ. Trimming pared 3 bases from V and 3 bases from J, leaving 18 bases between. The CDR3 consists of 16 residues. Library preparation for TCR beta used quantitative 5'-RACE with molecular barcodes. MiXCR, applied by TCRdb to the 5' RACE reads, yields one record per CDR3 protein. Found here are some 350,000 distinct CDR3 sequences, roughly 15% of them singletons; the top ten hold about 1%. The data are from a study of CD8 T cells in ankylosing spondylitis. The study, taken as a whole, reports: As for the disease-linked clones, they showed a CD8+ phenotype and occurred at relatively low frequencies in peripheral blood. About 8 highly homologous variants made up a TCR beta motif, and this motif appeared characteristic of ankylosing spondylitis blood. Enrichment of disease-linked clones was reportedly significant in matched ankylosing spondylitis synovial fluid.

J is TRBJ2-5 and V is TRBV5-1; weak D call: TRBD1 (6 bases). Material for sequencing was blood, either unsorted or a sorted T cell fraction (not recorded which). The clonotype comes from a male donor with ankylosing spondylitis or in good health (not recorded which). The CDR3 spells CASSSSWGQPKETQYF. In DNA, the CDR3 is TGCGCCAGCAGCTCTAGTTGGGGGCAGCCGAAAGAGACCCAGTACTTC.